This TCR beta chain is from a study of shared clonotypes between healthy human individuals. Overall study context: Per donor, CD8 memory used one plate, CD8 naive used two, CD4 memory used three and CD4 naive used three.

This CDR3 spans 16 amino acids. V lost 5 bases to trimming and J lost 8 bases, with 24 bases between them. From germline, CDR1 is SGHAT and CDR2 FQNNGV. For sorted subsets, approximately 180 ng DNA per replicate equaled 30,000 or so T cell genomes. Per the authors' pipeline: For the immunoSEQ data, sequences were junction-only without quality scores, so filtering differed. The method was immunoSEQ multiplex PCR; TCRdb's version includes in-frame clones alone and lacks a portion of them. That table supplies the V and J calls and clone size; D and trimming were determined from the DNA. In the table there are some 2.3 million clones, roughly 93% of which are singletons.

The chain employs TRBV11-2 and TRBJ1-1, with a weak D call TRBD1 (6 bases). What was sequenced was naive CD4+ T cells from PBMCs. Documented subset: CD45RA+ positively selected. The source of this sequence is a man aged 18 to 30 in good health. Some clones in this sample may be carry-over from other donors' samples. The DNA for the CDR3 is TGTGCCAGCAGCCGAGGCCGGGGGGGCTTCAGTCCCGAAGCTTTCTTT. The encoded protein is CASSRGRGGFSPEAFF.